Shown below are 2 T cell receptor beta chains from a single sample sequenced in a study of preoperative IRX-2 immunotherapy in early breast cancer. The method was immunoSEQ multiplex PCR; TCRdb's version includes in-frame clones alone and lacks a portion of them. The sample holds tens of thousands of clones, roughly 82% seen once. Treatment: preoperative locoregional IRX-2 cytokine immunotherapy. The sequences come from lymph node tissue, collected after IRX-2 immunotherapy. These receptors were collected from a human donor with breast cancer.

The chain carries TRBV28 and TRBJ1-2; a weak D match, TRBD1 (5 bases). The germline gives CDR1 MDHEN, CDR2 SYDVKM. CDR3 length: 13 amino acids. V lost 4 bases and J 4 bases, leaving 10 bases between the germline ends. This chain's CDR3 is CASSWAGGYGYTF. The CDR3 nucleotides are TGTGCCAGCAGTTGGGCGGGGGGCTATGGCTACACCTTC.

The rearrangement uses TRBV28 and TRBJ1-2, with D possibly TRBD1 on 6 matching bases. From germline, CDR1 is MDHEN and CDR2 SYDVKM. The CDR3 runs 14 residues. V gave up 9 bases and J gave up 1 base, with 15 bases separating them. The CDR3 loop is CASGGTFGNYGYTF. The CDR3 DNA reads as TGTGCCAGTGGTGGGACATTTGGTAACTATGGCTACACCTTC.